This entry concerns a single TCR beta chain. CDR3 length equals 13 residues. Trimming cost V 0 bases and J 9 bases, with 11 bases left between them. The germline CDR1 and CDR2 sequences are SGDLS and YYNGEE. Clones were read by immunoSEQ multiplex PCR, and TCRdb kept only the in-frame ones, dropping some. The sample includes under 9,000 clones, over 80% of them seen just once. This sample was included in a study of neoadjuvant nivolumab and ipilimumab in lung cancer. The material was tumor tissue, obtained after neoadjuvant nivolumab, alone or with ipilimumab, at or shortly before surgery. The TCR comes from an adult with non-small cell lung cancer. The genes are TRBV9 and TRBJ2-3; possibly TRBD1 or TRBD2 for D (6 bases each). The CDR3 bases are TGTGCCAGCAGCGTAGCCGAAGGGGGGACGCAGTATTTT. Its protein product is CASSVAEGGTQYF.